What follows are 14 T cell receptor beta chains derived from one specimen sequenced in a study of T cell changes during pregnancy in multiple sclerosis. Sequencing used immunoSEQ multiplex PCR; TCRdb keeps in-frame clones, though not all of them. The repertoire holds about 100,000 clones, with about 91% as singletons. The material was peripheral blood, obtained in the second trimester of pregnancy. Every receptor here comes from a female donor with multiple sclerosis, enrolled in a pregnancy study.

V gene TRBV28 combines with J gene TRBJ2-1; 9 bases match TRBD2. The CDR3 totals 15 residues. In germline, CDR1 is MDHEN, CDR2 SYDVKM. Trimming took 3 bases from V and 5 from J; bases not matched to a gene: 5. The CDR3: CASSLVTSGHNEQFF. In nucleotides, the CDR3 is TGTGCCAGCAGTTTGGTGACTAGCGGTCACAATGAGCAGTTCTTC.

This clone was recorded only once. CDR3 protein: CASSLWGRGPEISGNTIYF. The CDR3 DNA follows: TGTGCCAGCAGCTTATGGGGCAGGGGACCCGAAATCTCTGGAAACACCATATATTTT. The genes are TRBV7-9 and TRBJ1-3; possibly TRBD1 for D (6 bases). V gave up 2 bases and J gave up 0 bases, with 20 bases separating them. The CDR3 totals 19 residues. In germline, CDR1 is SEHNR, CDR2 FQNEAQ (reference sequence).

CDR3 DNA: TGTGCCAGCAGCTTAGATCCAGGCCGGAGGGGCACTGAAGCTTTCTTT. Its protein is CASSLDPGRRGTEAFF. The V call is TRBV7-2, the J call TRBJ1-1, with D perhaps matching TRBD1 (5 bases). The CDR3 totals 16 residues. Between the trimmed V and J ends, which lost 1 base and 4 bases, there was a span of 16 bases. CDR1 and CDR2 (germline): SGHTA, FQGNSA. Variable domain in full (rest from reference TRBV7-2 and TRBJ1-1): GAGVSQSPSNKVTEKGKDVELRCDPISGHTALYWYRQSLGQGLEFLIYFQGNSAPDKSGLPSDRFSAERTGGSVSTLTIQRTQQEDSAVYLCASSLDPGRRGTEAFFGQGTRLTVV.

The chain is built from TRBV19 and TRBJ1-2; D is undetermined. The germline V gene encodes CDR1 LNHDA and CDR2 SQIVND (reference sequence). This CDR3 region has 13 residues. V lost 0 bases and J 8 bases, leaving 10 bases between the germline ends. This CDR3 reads CASSIDRFDGYTF. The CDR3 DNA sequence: TGTGCCAGTAGTATAGACAGGTTCGACGGCTACACCTTC.

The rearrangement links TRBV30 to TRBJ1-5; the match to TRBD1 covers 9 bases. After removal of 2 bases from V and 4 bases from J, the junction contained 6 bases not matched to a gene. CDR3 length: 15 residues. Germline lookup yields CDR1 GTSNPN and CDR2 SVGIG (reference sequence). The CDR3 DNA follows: TGTGCCTGGAGTCCTGGACAGGGGTTGAATCAGCCCCAGCATTTT. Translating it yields CAWSPGQGLNQPQHF.

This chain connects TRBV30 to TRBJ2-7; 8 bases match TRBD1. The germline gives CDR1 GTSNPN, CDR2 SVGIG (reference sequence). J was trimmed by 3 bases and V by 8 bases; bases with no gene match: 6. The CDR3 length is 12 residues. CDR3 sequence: CAHHGQGYEQYF. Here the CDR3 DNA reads TGTGCCCACCACGGACAGGGCTACGAGCAGTACTTC. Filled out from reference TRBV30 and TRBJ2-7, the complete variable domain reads SQTIHQWPATLVQPVGSPLSLECTVEGTSNPNLYWYRQAAGRGLQLLFYSVGIGQISSEVPQNLSASRPQDRQFILSSKKLLLSDSGFYLCAHHGQGYEQYFGPGTRLTVT.

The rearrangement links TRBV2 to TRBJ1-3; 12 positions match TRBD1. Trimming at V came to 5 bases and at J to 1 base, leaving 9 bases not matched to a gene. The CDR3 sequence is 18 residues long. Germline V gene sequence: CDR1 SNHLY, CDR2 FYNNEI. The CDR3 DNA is TGTGCCAGCAGTATCCGGGACAGGGGGCAATCTTCTGGAAACACCATATATTTT. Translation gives CASSIRDRGQSSGNTIYF.

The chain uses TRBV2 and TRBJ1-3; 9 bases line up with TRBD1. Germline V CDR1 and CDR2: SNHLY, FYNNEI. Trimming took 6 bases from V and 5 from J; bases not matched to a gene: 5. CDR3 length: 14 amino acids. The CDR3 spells CASSRTGVRNTIYF. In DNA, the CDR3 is TGTGCCAGCAGCAGGACAGGGGTTAGAAACACCATATATTTT.

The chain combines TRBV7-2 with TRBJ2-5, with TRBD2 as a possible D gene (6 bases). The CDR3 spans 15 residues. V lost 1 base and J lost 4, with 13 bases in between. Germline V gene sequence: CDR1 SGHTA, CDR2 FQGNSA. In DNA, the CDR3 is TGTGCCAGCAGCTTAGGAGGAGGGCGGGTAGAGACCCAGTACTTC. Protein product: CASSLGGGRVETQYF.

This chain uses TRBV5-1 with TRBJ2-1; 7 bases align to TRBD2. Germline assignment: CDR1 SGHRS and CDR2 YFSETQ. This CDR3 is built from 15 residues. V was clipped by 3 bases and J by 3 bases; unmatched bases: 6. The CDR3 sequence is CASSSSGPNYNEQFF. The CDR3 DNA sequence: TGCGCCAGCAGCTCTAGCGGCCCTAACTACAATGAGCAGTTCTTC.

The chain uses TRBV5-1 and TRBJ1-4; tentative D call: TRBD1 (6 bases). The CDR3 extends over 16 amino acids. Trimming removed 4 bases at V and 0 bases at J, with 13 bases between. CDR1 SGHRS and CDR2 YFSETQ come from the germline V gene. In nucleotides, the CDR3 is TGCGCCAGCAGCCTCGGGGACACAGCAACTAATGAAAAACTGTTTTTT. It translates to CASSLGDTATNEKLFF.

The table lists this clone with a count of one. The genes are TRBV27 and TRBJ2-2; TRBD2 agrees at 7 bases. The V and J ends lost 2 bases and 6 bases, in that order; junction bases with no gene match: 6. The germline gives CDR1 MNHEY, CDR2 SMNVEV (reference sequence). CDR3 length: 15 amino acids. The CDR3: CASSLVQSGAGELFF. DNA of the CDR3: TGTGCCAGCAGTTTAGTACAAAGCGGGGCCGGGGAGCTGTTTTTT.

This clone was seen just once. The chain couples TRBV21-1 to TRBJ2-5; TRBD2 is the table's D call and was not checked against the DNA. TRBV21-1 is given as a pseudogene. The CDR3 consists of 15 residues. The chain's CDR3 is CASSVLEGNQETQYF. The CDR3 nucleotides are TGTGCCAGCAGCGTCCTGGAGGGGAACCAAGAGACCCAGTACTTC.

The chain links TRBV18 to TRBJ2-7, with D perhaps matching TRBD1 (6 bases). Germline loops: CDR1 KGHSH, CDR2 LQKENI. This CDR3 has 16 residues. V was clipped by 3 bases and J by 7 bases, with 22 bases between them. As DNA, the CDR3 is TGTGCCAGCTCACCCCTTAGGGGGACCGCCACCCAAGAGCAGTACTTC. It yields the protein CASSPLRGTATQEQYF.